This TCR beta chain came from a study of cytotoxic CD8 clonotypes in ibrutinib-treated CLL. The method was immunoSEQ multiplex PCR; TCRdb's version includes in-frame clones alone and lacks a portion of them. The sample includes about 60,000 clones, 50% to 65% of them seen just once. Trimming pared 5 bases from V and 0 bases from J, leaving 14 bases between. Per the germline V gene, CDR1 is MNHEY and CDR2 is SMNVEV (reference sequence). The CDR3 is made up of 15 amino acids. Sample: PBMCs, taken at disease progression, from a patient treated with ibrutinib. The rearrangement joins TRBV27 to TRBJ2-7; TRBD2 might be the D (6 bases). The source of this sequence is a human donor with chronic lymphocytic leukemia. DNA of the CDR3: TGTGCCAGCAGTCCGCGGGACTGGAGCTCCTACGAGCAGTACTTC. This gives the protein CASSPRDWSSYEQYF.